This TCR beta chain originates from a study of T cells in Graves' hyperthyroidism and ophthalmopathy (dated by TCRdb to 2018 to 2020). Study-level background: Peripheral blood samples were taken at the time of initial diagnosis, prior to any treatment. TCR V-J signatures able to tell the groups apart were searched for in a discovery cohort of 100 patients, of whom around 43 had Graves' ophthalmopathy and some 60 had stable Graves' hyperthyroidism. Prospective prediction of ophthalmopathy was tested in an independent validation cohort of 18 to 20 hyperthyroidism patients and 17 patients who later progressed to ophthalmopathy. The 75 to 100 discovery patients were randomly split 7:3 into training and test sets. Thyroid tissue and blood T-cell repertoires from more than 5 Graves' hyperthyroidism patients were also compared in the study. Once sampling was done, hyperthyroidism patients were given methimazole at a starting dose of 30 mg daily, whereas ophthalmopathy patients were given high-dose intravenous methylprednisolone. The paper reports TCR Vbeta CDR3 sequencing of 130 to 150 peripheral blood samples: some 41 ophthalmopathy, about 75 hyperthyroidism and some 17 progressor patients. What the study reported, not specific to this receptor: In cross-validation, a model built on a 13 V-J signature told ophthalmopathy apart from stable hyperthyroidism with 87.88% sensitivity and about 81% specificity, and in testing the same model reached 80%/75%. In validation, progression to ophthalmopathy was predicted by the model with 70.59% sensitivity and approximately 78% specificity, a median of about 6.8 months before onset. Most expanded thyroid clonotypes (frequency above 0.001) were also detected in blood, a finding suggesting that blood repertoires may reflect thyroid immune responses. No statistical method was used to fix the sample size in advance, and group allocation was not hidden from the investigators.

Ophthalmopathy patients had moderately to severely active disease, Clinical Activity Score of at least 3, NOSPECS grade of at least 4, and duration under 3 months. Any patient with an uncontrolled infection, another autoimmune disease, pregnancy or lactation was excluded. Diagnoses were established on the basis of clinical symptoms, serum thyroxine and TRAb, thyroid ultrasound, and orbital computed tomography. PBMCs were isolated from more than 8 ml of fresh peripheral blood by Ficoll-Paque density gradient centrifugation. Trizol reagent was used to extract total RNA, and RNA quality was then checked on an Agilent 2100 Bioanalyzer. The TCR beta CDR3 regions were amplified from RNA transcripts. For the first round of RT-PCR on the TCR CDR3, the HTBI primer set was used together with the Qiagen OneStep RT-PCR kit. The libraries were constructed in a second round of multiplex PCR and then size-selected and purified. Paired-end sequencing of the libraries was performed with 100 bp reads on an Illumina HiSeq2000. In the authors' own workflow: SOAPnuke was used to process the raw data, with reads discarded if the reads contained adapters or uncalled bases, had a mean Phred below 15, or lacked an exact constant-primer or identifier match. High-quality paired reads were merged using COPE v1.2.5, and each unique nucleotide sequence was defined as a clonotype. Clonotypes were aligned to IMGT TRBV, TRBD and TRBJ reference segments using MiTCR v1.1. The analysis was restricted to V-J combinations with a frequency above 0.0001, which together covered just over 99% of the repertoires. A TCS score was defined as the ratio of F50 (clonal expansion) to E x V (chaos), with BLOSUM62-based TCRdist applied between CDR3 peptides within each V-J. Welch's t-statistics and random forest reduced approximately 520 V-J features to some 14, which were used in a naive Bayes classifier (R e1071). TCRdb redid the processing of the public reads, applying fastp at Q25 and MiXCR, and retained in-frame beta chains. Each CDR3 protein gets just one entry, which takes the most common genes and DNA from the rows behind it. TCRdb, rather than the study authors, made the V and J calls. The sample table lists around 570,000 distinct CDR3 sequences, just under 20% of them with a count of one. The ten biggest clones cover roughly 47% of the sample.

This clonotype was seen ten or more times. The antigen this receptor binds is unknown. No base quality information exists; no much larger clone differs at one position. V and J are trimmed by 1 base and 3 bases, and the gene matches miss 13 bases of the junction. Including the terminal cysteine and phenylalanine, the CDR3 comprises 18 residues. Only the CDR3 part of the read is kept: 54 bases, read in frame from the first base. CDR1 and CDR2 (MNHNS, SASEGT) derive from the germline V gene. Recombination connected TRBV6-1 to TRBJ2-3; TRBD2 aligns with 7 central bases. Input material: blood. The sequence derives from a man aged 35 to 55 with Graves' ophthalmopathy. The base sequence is TGTGCCAGCAGTGAAGAGGGCCCTCGGGCGGGGGATACAGATACGCAGTATTTT. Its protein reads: CASSEEGPRAGDTDTQYF.